This note documents a single T cell receptor (beta chain) sequence. What it recognizes is unknown. With 5 bases clipped from V and 12 bases from J, the junction kept 14 bases outside the gene matches. Per germline, CDR1 SEHNR and CDR2 FQNEAQ (reference sequence). This CDR3 region has 14 residues. This sample stems from a study of OX40 agonist ivuxolimab in advanced cancers. At the level of the study: Ivuxolimab, an antibody acting as an agonist of OX40 (CD134), was used to treat patients. Overall study results and limits: Researchers did not determine the expanded peripheral T cells' antigen specificity.

Blood sampling took place at baseline, cycle 4 day 1, and cycle 7 day 1. Sequenced by immunoSEQ multiplex PCR; TCRdb stores in-frame clones only, minus some. The data contain around 62,000 clones, approximately 86% of them singletons. The source is an adult with an advanced solid tumor such as melanoma, head and neck, liver or kidney cancer. The chain carries TRBV7-9 and TRBJ2-5; 8 bases fit TRBD2. Sample: CD4+ or CD8+ T cells sorted from blood, taken in a trial of the OX40 agonist ivuxolimab. The CDR3 bases are TGTGCCAGCAGCGAGACAATAGCGGGGTCCCCTAAGTACTTC. It translates to CASSETIAGSPKYF.